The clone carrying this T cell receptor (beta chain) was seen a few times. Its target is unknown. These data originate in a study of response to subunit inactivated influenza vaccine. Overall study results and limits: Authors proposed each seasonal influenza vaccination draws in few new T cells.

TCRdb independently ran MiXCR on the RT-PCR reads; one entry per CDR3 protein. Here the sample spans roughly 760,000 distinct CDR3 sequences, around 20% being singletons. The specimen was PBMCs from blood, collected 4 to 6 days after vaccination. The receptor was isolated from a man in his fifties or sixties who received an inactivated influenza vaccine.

CDR3 protein: CSARNRGAETQYF. CDR3 sequence (DNA): TGCAGTGCTAGAAATAGGGGGGCAGAGACCCAGTACTTC. The rearrangement links TRBV20-1 to TRBJ2-5, with D perhaps TRBD1 or TRBD2 (6 bases each). This CDR3 has 13 amino acids. The germline V gene has CDR1 DFQATT and CDR2 SNEGSKA (reference sequence). V lost 2 bases to trimming and J lost 4 bases, with 11 bases between them.